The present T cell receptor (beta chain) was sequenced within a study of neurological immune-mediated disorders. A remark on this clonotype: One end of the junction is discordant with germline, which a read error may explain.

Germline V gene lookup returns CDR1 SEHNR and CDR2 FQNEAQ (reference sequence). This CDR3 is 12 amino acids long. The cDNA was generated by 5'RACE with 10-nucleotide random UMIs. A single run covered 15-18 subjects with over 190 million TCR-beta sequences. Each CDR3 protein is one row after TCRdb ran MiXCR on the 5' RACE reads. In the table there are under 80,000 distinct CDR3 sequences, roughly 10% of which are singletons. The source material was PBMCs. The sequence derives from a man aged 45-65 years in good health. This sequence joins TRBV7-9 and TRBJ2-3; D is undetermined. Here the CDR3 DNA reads TGTGCCAGTTACAAGAGCACGGATACGCAGTATTTT. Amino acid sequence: CASYKSTDTQYF.